These 31 T cell receptor beta chains share one sample of origin, sequenced in a study of OX40 agonist ivuxolimab in advanced cancers. Sequencing was performed with immunoSEQ multiplex PCR; in TCRdb, only in-frame clones are kept and a portion is missing. The table records more than 100,000 clones, 85% to 90% of them present only once. The sample here was CD4+ or CD8+ T cells sorted from blood, taken in a trial of the OX40 agonist ivuxolimab. The receptors come from an adult with an advanced solid tumor such as melanoma, head and neck, liver or kidney cancer.

The J gene is TRBJ2-7, the V gene TRBV10-1; no clear D. Looked up from germline, CDR1 is WNHNN and CDR2 is SYGVQD (reference sequence). This CDR3 is 13 amino acids long. Trimming shortened V by 3 bases and J by 5 bases, and 11 bases separated the two germline ends. This CDR3 reads CASSDTALNEQYF. The CDR3, as DNA: TGCGCCAGCAGTGACACCGCTCTGAACGAGCAGTACTTC.

This clone was picked up one time. The gene calls are TRBV11-1 and TRBJ2-7; D perhaps matches TRBD2 (7 bases). Trimming took off 3 bases at V and 8 bases at J, with 14 bases between the two ends. The CDR3 is 13 amino acids. In germline, CDR1 is SGHAT, CDR2 FQDESV (reference sequence). CDR3 protein: CASSFTGRDKQYF. The CDR3 coding sequence is TGTGCCAGCAGCTTTACAGGGAGGGACAAGCAGTACTTC.

This sequence joins TRBV30 and TRBJ1-2; D is unresolved. Per the germline V gene, CDR1 is GTSNPN and CDR2 is SVGIG (reference sequence). CDR3 length equals 14 residues. V was trimmed by 2 bases and J by 4 bases, leaving 14 bases between them. The CDR3 DNA reads as TGTGCCTGGAGTAAGGAGGTCCTCACCTATGGCTACACCTTC. The encoded protein is CAWSKEVLTYGYTF.

This clone was recorded only once. The chain is built from TRBV27 and TRBJ2-3; D possibly corresponds to TRBD2 (6 bases). This CDR3 is 15 amino acids long. Germline CDR1 is MNHEY and CDR2 is SMNVEV (reference sequence). Between the trimmed V and J ends, which lost 3 bases and 1 base, there was a span of 11 bases. CDR3 DNA sequence: TGTGCCAGCAGTTTCTTGGGGGGTGGCACAGATACGCAGTATTTT. The encoded protein is CASSFLGGGTDTQYF.

The J gene is TRBJ1-2, the V gene TRBV28, with D uncertain. Germline-derived CDR1 and CDR2 are MDHEN and SYDVKM. CDR3 length: 16 residues. The V and J ends lost 7 bases and 2 bases respectively, with 20 bases between them. The CDR3 DNA follows: TGTGCCAGCACCGAGGCAAGTCGAATCTCAAACTATGGCTACACCTTC. Translating gives CASTEASRISNYGYTF.

V is TRBV4-3 and J is TRBJ2-3; 10 bases map to TRBD1. Trimming took 5 bases from V and 2 from J; bases not matched to a gene: 4. The CDR3 is 15 amino acids. Germline loops: CDR1 LGHNA, CDR2 YSLEER. In nucleotides, the CDR3 is TGCGCCAGCAGCTCCCGACAGGGGGCCACAGATACGCAGTATTTT. Protein product: CASSSRQGATDTQYF.

This clone was counted only a few times. The chain couples TRBV4-1 to TRBJ1-2; tentative D call: TRBD1 (6 bases). The CDR3 loop spans 14 amino acids. V lost 4 bases, J lost 5 bases, and 14 bases lay in between. Germline CDR1 is MGHRA and CDR2 is YSYEKL. As DNA, the CDR3 is TGCGCCAGCAGCCCTCCGGGCAGGGGATATGGCTACACCTTC. Its protein is CASSPPGRGYGYTF.

This chain links TRBV19 with TRBJ1-2; tentative D call: TRBD1 (6 bases). The CDR3 has 15 amino acids. The germline V gene has CDR1 LNHDA and CDR2 SQIVND (reference sequence). Trimming took 1 base from V and 4 from J, leaving 13 bases between them. CDR3 sequence: CASSIGVGQSYGYTF. CDR3 in DNA: TGTGCCAGTAGTATAGGGGTCGGACAGTCCTATGGCTACACCTTC.

This chain links TRBV7-2 with TRBJ2-5; 11 positions agree with TRBD1. Unmatched junction bases numbered 6, after V lost 8 bases and J lost 7 bases. The CDR3 runs to 13 residues. Germline CDR1 is SGHTA and CDR2 is FQGNSA. CDR3 protein: CASRTGGAGTQYF. For the CDR3, the DNA is TGTGCCAGCCGGACAGGGGGCGCGGGGACCCAGTACTTC.

The rearrangement links TRBV29-1 to TRBJ1-2; D is possibly TRBD1 (6 bases). This CDR3 is 11 amino acids long. Germline V gene sequence: CDR1 SQVTM, CDR2 ANQGSEA. Trimming cost V 7 bases and J 4 bases, with 10 bases left between them. CDR3 loop: CSAQGAYGYTF. The DNA of the CDR3 is TGCAGCGCACAGGGTGCCTATGGCTACACCTTC.

This chain links TRBV7-2 with TRBJ1-5; D is ambiguous. From germline, CDR1 is SGHTA and CDR2 FQGNSA. V lost 6 bases and J 0 bases, leaving 12 bases between the germline ends. The length of the CDR3 is 15 residues. The CDR3 region is CASSQGPYSNQPQHF. CDR3 nucleotide sequence: TGTGCCAGCAGTCAAGGGCCTTATAGCAATCAGCCCCAGCATTTT. Looking up the rest from reference TRBV7-2 and TRBJ1-5 gives the full variable domain: GAGVSQSPSNKVTEKGKDVELRCDPISGHTALYWYRQSLGQGLEFLIYFQGNSAPDKSGLPSDRFSAERTGGSVSTLTIQRTQQEDSAVYLCASSQGPYSNQPQHFGDGTRLSIL.

The chain combines TRBV19 with TRBJ2-3, with D possibly being TRBD1 (6 bases). V was trimmed by 10 bases and J by 4 bases, leaving 27 bases between them. Germline CDR1 and CDR2: LNHDA and SQIVND (reference sequence). The CDR3 runs to 17 residues. The DNA of the CDR3 is TGTGCCATTCCCACCGAAGACAGGAGGATGAGTCCAGATACGCAGTATTTT. Translating it yields CAIPTEDRRMSPDTQYF. Based on the CDR3 plus reference TRBV19 and TRBJ2-3, the full variable domain is DGGITQSPKYLFRKEGQNVTLSCEQNLNHDAMYWYRQDPGQGLRLIYYSQIVNDFQKGDIAEGYSVSREKKESFPLTVTSAQKNPTAFYLCAIPTEDRRMSPDTQYFGPGTRLTVL.

The J gene is TRBJ2-1, the V gene TRBV19; no reliable D call. In germline, CDR1 is LNHDA, CDR2 SQIVND (reference sequence). V was cut by 5 bases and J by 8 bases, with 13 bases left in between. CDR3 length equals 13 residues. DNA of the CDR3: TGTGCCAGTAGTTTCCGACTTAAAGATGAGCAGTTCTTC. Protein product: CASSFRLKDEQFF.

The chain couples TRBV4-1 to TRBJ1-1, with D uncertain. Per the germline V gene, CDR1 is MGHRA and CDR2 is YSYEKL. There are 17 residues in the CDR3. Between the trimmed V and J ends, which lost 0 bases and 1 base, there was a span of 15 bases. Written as DNA, the CDR3 is TGCGCCAGCAGCCAAGAAGGCAGAAGAATAGGGAACACTGAAGCTTTCTTT. This sequence encodes CASSQEGRRIGNTEAFF.

The genes are TRBV10-3 and TRBJ2-3; D is undetermined. This CDR3 has 15 residues. The V end was cut by 3 bases, the J end by 0 bases, with 10 bases between. Per the germline V gene, CDR1 is ENHRY and CDR2 is SYGVKD. The CDR3 nucleotides read TGTGCCATCAGTGACCGAGCCCTTAGCACAGATACGCAGTATTTT. Translated, it gives CAISDRALSTDTQYF.

The chain employs TRBV5-1 and TRBJ2-5; 10 positions match TRBD2. CDR1 and CDR2 from the germline V gene are SGHRS and YFSETQ. The length of the CDR3 is 14 residues. With 5 bases clipped from V and 5 bases from J, the junction kept 6 bases outside the gene matches. The CDR3 sequence is CASRSGGAEETQYF. The DNA of the CDR3 is TGCGCCAGCAGGAGCGGGGGGGCTGAGGAGACCCAGTACTTC.

J is TRBJ2-7 and V is TRBV7-2; a possible D gene is TRBD1 (6 bases). With 5 bases removed from V and 3 bases from J, the gap between germline ends came to 26 bases. The germline V gene encodes CDR1 SGHTA and CDR2 FQGNSA. CDR3 length: 18 amino acids. CDR3 residues: CASSPHQGLQGNFYEQYF. The CDR3 region has the DNA TGTGCCAGCAGCCCCCATCAGGGGCTACAGGGAAATTTCTACGAGCAGTACTTC. The full variable domain, its missing parts supplied by reference TRBV7-2 and TRBJ2-7, is GAGVSQSPSNKVTEKGKDVELRCDPISGHTALYWYRQSLGQGLEFLIYFQGNSAPDKSGLPSDRFSAERTGGSVSTLTIQRTQQEDSAVYLCASSPHQGLQGNFYEQYFGPGTRLTVT.

The chain links TRBV19 to TRBJ2-7, with TRBD2 identical over 8 bases. The CDR3 has 14 residues. CDR1 and CDR2 (germline): LNHDA, SQIVND (reference sequence). Losses at the gene ends were 4 bases for V and 3 bases for J; bases not matched to a gene: 5. The CDR3 is CASSRGLGGYEQYF. In DNA, the CDR3 is TGTGCCAGTAGTAGGGGACTAGGTGGCTACGAGCAGTACTTC.

This clone was detected once. The chain recombines TRBV7-3 with TRBJ1-6; the D gene is possibly TRBD1 (6 bases). The V and J ends lost 5 bases and 8 bases respectively, with 16 bases between them. The CDR3 has 15 amino acids. Germline V lookup: CDR1 SGHTA, CDR2 FQGTGA. DNA of the CDR3: TGTGCCAGCAGCGCGGTACAGGGTCGTCATTCACCCCTCCACTTT. It translates to CASSAVQGRHSPLHF. The full variable domain, in which reference TRBV7-3 and TRBJ1-6 provide the parts outside the CDR3, is GAGVSQTPSNKVTEKGKYVELRCDPISGHTALYWYRQSLGQGPEFLIYFQGTGAADDSGLPNDRFFAVRPEGSVSTLKIQRTERGDSAVYLCASSAVQGRHSPLHFGNGTRLTVT.

The chain carries TRBV10-3 and TRBJ1-3; possible D gene TRBD1, 5 bases. The CDR3 runs 13 residues. V was trimmed by 5 bases and J by 2 bases, leaving 7 bases between them. The germline V gene has CDR1 ENHRY and CDR2 SYGVKD. The CDR3 loop is CAISPGAGNTIYF. Written as DNA, the CDR3 is TGTGCCATCAGTCCGGGGGCTGGAAACACCATATATTTT.

V usage is TRBV5-4 and J usage is TRBJ2-1, with TRBD2 matching 10 bases. The CDR3 covers 19 residues. With V trimmed by 1 base and J by 0 bases, 10 bases remained unmatched. In germline, CDR1 is SGHNT, CDR2 YYREEE (reference sequence). The CDR3 loop reads CASSLLIAGGRGSYNEQFF. CDR3 sequence (DNA): TGTGCCAGCAGCTTGTTAATAGCGGGGGGCCGAGGCTCCTACAATGAGCAGTTCTTC.

The table lists this clone with a few counts. The V call is TRBV10-1, the J call TRBJ2-4, with D possibly TRBD2 on 6 matching bases. The CDR3 runs 15 residues. Germline CDR1 WNHNN, CDR2 SYGVQD (reference sequence). The V end lost 0 bases, the J end lost 12 bases, and 18 bases lay between the germline ends. The CDR3 region has the DNA TGCGCCAGCAGTGAGTCACAGGAGGGCGCTGAGGCTCAGTACTTC. This translates into CASSESQEGAEAQYF.

V is TRBV6-1 and J is TRBJ1-5; D might be TRBD1 (6 bases). Germline loops: CDR1 MNHNS, CDR2 SASEGT. Trimming took off 3 bases at V and 5 bases at J, with 14 bases between the two ends. CDR3 length: 15 residues. CDR3 in DNA: TGTGCCAGCAGTGAGGTACCACAGGGCCATCAGCCCCAGCATTTT. This codes for CASSEVPQGHQPQHF.

The chain links TRBV11-2 to TRBJ1-1; no clear D. The germline V gene encodes CDR1 SGHAT and CDR2 FQNNGV. V gave up 1 base and J gave up 2 bases, with 11 bases separating them. The CDR3 is 15 residues long. The CDR3 region is CASSLALGSNTEAFF. The DNA for the CDR3 is TGTGCCAGCAGCTTAGCCCTCGGGTCTAACACTGAAGCTTTCTTT.

The V gene is TRBV5-6, the J gene TRBJ2-3, with a tentative D call TRBD2 (7 bases). The CDR3 consists of 13 residues. Germline V gene lookup returns CDR1 SGHDT and CDR2 YYEEEE. Trimming pared 5 bases from V and 4 bases from J, leaving 11 bases between. CDR3 coding DNA: TGTGCCAGCAGTACGGGGGGCCCAGATACGCAGTATTTT. It specifies CASSTGGPDTQYF.

The chain uses TRBV2 and TRBJ2-3; TRBD1 agrees at 7 bases. The V segment lost 2 bases and the J segment 2 bases; nucleotides outside the gene matches: 4. Per germline, CDR1 SNHLY and CDR2 FYNNEI. The CDR3 length is 15 residues. In nucleotides, the CDR3 is TGTGCCAGCAGTGAAAGGGGGCTCTACACAGATACGCAGTATTTT. Its protein is CASSERGLYTDTQYF.

The chain couples TRBV9 to TRBJ2-7, with 7 bases matching TRBD1. After removal of 4 bases from V and 6 bases from J, the junction contained 7 bases not matched to a gene. Germline lookup yields CDR1 SGDLS and CDR2 YYNGEE. This CDR3 region has 13 residues. CDR3 sequence (DNA): TGTGCCAGCAGCAGGCAGGGGGATGTCGAGCAGTACTTC. The encoded protein is CASSRQGDVEQYF.

This chain uses TRBV27 with TRBJ2-3; D is unclear. V was cut by 0 bases and J by 5 bases, with 9 bases left in between. This CDR3 contains 14 residues. The germline V gene has CDR1 MNHEY and CDR2 SMNVEV (reference sequence). The CDR3 DNA reads as TGTGCCAGCAGTTTATCGTTCCGGCGAGATACGCAGTATTTT. This translates into CASSLSFRRDTQYF.

The chain has TRBV11-2 and TRBJ1-1; a possible D gene is TRBD1 (6 bases). Between the trimmed V and J ends, which lost 11 bases and 4 bases, there was a span of 11 bases. The CDR3 runs to 11 residues. In germline, CDR1 is SGHAT, CDR2 FQNNGV. CDR3 region: CAGRGATEAFF. CDR3 DNA sequence: TGTGCCGGTCGGGGGGCCACTGAAGCTTTCTTT.

This clone showed up just once. The chain is built from TRBV4-1 and TRBJ1-2, with TRBD1 as a possible D gene (5 bases). Germline V lookup: CDR1 MGHRA, CDR2 YSYEKL. V was trimmed by 6 bases and J by 3 bases, leaving 11 bases between them. The CDR3 length is 13 residues. The CDR3 region is CASSQQGHYGYTF. The CDR3 DNA sequence: TGCGCCAGCAGTCAGCAGGGCCACTATGGCTACACCTTC.

The rearrangement links TRBV7-3 to TRBJ2-1, with TRBD2 as a possible D gene (6 bases). The CDR3 covers 14 residues. Germline V gene sequence: CDR1 SGHTA, CDR2 FQGTGA. The V end was cut by 3 bases, the J end by 7 bases, with 13 bases between. The CDR3 reads CASSFDGEANEQFF. The DNA for the CDR3 is TGTGCCAGCAGCTTCGACGGGGAGGCAAATGAGCAGTTCTTC.